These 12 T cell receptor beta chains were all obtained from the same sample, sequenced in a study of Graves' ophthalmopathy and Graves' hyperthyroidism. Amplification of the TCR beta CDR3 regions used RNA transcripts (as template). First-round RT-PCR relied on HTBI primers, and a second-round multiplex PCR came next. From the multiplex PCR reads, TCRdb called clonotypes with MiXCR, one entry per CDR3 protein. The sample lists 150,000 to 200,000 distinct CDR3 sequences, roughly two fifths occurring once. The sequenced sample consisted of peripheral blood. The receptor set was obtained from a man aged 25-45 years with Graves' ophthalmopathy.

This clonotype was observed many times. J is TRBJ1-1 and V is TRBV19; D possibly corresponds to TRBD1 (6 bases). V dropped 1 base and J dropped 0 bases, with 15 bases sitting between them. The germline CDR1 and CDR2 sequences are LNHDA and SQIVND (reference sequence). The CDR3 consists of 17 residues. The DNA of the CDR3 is TGTGCCAGTAGTATAGTAAGGGTGGACAGACTGAACACTGAAGCTTTCTTT. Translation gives CASSIVRVDRLNTEAFF.

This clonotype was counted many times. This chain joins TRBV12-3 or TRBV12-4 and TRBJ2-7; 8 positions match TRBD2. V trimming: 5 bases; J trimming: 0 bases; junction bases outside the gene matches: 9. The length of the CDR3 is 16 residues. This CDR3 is CASSRHPSGLSYEQYF. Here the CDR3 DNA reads TGTGCCAGCAGTCGCCACCCTAGCGGGCTCTCCTACGAGCAGTACTTC.

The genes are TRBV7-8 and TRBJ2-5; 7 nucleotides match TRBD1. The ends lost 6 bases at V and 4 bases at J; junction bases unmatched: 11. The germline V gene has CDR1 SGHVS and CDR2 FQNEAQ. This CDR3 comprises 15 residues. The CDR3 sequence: CASRPGQLSRETQYF. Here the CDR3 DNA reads TGTGCCAGCAGGCCGGGACAGCTGAGTAGAGAGACCCAGTACTTC.

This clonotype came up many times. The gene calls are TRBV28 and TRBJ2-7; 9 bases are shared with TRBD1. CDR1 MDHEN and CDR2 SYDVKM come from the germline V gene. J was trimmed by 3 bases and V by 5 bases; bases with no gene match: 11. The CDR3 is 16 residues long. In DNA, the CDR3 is TGTGCCAGCAGTGTCAACAGGGGGCCACAGTACTACGAGCAGTACTTC. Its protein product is CASSVNRGPQYYEQYF. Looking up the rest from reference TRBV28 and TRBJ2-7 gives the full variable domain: DVKVTQSSRYLVKRTGEKVFLECVQDMDHENMFWYRQDPGLGLRLIYFSYDVKMKEKGDIPEGYSVSREKKERFSLILESASTNQTSMYLCASSVNRGPQYYEQYFGPGTRLTVT.

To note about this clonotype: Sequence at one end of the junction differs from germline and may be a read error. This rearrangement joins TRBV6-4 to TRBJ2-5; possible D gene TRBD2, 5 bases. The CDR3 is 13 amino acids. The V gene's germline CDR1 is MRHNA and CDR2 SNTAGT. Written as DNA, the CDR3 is TGTGCCAGCAGTTACTCGAGGGTAGAGACCCAGTACTTC. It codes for CASSYSRVETQYF.

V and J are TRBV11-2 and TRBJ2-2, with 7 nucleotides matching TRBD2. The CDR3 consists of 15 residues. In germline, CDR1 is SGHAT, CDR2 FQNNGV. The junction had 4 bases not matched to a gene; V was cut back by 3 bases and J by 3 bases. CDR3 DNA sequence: TGTGCCAGCAGCTTCGCTAGCGGAGACACCGGGGAGCTGTTTTTT. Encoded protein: CASSFASGDTGELFF.

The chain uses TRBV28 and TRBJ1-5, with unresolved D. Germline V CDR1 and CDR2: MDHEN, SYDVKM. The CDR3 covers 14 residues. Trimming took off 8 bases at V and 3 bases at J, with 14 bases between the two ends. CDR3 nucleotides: TGTGCCAGCTGTCACCGGGGAGACAATCAGCCCCAGCATTTT. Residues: CASCHRGDNQPQHF. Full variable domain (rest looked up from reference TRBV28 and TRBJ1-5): DVKVTQSSRYLVKRTGEKVFLECVQDMDHENMFWYRQDPGLGLRLIYFSYDVKMKEKGDIPEGYSVSREKKERFSLILESASTNQTSMYLCASCHRGDNQPQHFGDGTRLSIL.

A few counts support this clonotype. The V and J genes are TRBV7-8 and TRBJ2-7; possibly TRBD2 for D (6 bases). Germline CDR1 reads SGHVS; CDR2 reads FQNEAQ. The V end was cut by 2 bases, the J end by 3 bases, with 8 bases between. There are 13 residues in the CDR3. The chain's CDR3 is CASSLWRDYEQYF. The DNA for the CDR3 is TGTGCCAGCAGCTTATGGCGGGACTACGAGCAGTACTTC.

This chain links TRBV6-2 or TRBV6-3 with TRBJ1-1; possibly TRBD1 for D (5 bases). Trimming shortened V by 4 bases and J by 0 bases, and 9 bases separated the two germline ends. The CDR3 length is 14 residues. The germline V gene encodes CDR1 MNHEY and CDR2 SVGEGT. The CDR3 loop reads CASSSGVLNTEAFF. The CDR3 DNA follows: TGTGCCAGCAGTTCGGGGGTGCTGAACACTGAAGCTTTCTTT.

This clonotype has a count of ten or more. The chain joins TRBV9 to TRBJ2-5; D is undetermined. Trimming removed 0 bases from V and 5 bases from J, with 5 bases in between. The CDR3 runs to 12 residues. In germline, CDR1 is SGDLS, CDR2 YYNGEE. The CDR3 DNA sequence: TGTGCCAGCAGCGTAGACGGGGAGACCCAGTACTTC. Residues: CASSVDGETQYF.

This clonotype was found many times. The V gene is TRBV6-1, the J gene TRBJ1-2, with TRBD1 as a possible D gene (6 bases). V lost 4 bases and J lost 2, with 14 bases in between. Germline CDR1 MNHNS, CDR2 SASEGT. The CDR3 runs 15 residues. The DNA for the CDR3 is TGTGCCAGCAGTGCCGAAAAAACAGGGAACTATGGCTACACCTTC. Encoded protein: CASSAEKTGNYGYTF.

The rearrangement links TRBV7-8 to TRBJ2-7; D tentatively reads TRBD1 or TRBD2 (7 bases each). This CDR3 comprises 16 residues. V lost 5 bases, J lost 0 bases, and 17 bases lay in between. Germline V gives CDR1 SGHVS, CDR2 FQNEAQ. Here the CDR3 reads CASSMGGGGFSYEQYF. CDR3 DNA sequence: TGTGCCAGCAGCATGGGAGGGGGCGGGTTCTCCTACGAGCAGTACTTC.